The sequence of this T cell receptor (beta chain) was determined in a study of CD8 T cells in Susac syndrome. Germline V lookup: CDR1 DFQATT, CDR2 SNEGSKA (reference sequence). The CDR3 has 11 residues. Random hexamers were used to reverse transcribe the RNA input (roughly 0.5 to 1 ug). TCRdb re-derived calls from the immunoSEQ multiplex PCR reads in MiXCR, one entry per CDR3 protein. The sample shows some 160,000 distinct CDR3 sequences, under 97% of them seen only once. A single count supports this clonotype. This TCR was sampled from a human donor with Susac syndrome. The specimen was CD4+ T cells from PBMCs. The rearrangement links TRBV20-1 to TRBJ1-1; D is undetermined. The CDR3 coding sequence is TGCAGCGTCATGGCGGCGACTGAAGCTTTCTTT. This sequence encodes CSVMAATEAFF.